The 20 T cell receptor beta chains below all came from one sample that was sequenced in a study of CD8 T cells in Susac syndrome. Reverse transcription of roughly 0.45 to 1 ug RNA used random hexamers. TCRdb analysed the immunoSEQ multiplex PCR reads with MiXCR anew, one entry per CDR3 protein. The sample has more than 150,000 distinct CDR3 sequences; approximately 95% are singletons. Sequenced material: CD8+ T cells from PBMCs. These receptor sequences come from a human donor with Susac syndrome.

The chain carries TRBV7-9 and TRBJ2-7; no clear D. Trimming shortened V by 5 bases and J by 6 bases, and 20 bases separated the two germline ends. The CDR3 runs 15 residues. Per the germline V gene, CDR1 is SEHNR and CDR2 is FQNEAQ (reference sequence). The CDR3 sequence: CASSPGASDPGEQYF. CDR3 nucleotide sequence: TGTGCCAGCAGCCCCGGTGCCTCCGACCCAGGCGAGCAGTACTTC.

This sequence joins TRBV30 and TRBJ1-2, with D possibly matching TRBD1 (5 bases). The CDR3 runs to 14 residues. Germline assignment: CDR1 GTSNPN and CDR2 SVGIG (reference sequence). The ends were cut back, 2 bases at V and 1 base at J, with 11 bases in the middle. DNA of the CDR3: TGTGCCTGGAGTTATGGGGACCGTAACTATGGCTACACCTTC. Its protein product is CAWSYGDRNYGYTF.

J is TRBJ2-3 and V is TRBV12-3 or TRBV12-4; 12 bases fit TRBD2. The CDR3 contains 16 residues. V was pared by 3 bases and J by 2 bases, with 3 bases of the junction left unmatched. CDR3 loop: CASSLGLAGSTDTQYF. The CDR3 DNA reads TGTGCCAGCAGTTTGGGACTAGCGGGCTCCACAGATACGCAGTATTTT.

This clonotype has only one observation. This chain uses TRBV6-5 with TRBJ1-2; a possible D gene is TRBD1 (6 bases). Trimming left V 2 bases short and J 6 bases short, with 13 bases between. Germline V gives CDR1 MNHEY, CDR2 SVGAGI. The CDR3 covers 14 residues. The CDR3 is CASSYPGDLNGYTF. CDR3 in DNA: TGTGCCAGCAGTTACCCAGGGGACTTGAATGGCTACACCTTC.

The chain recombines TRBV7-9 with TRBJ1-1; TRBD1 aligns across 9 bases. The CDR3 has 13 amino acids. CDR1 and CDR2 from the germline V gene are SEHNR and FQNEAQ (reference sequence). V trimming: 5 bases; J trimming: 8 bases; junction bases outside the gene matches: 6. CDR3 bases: TGTGCCAGCAGCAATACCGGGACAGGGGAAGCTTTCTTT. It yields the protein CASSNTGTGEAFF.

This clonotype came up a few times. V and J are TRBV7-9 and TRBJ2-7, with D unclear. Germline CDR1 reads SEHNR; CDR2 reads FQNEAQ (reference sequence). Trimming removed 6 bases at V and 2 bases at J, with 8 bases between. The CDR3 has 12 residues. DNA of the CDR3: TGTGCCAGCAGTCGTCAGGCCTACGAGCAGTACTTC. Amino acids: CASSRQAYEQYF.

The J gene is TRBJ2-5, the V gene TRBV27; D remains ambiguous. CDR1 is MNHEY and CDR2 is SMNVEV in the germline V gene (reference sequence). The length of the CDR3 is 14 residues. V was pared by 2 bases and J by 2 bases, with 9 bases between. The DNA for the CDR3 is TGTGCCAGCAGTTTAGGGCCGTTACAAGAGACCCAGTACTTC. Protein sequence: CASSLGPLQETQYF.

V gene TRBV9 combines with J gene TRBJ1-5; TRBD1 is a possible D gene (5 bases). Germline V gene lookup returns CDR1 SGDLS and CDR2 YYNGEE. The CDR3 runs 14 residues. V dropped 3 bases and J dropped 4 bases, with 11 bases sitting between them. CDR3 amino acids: CASSGGTGNQPQHF. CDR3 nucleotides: TGTGCCAGCAGCGGAGGGACGGGGAATCAGCCCCAGCATTTT.

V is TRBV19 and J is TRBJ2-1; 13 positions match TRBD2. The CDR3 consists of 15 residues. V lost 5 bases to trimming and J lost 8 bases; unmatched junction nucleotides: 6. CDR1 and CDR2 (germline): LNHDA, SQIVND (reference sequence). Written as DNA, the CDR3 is TGTGCCAGTAGTCCCCGACTAGCGGGAGGAGATGAGCAGTTCTTC. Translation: CASSPRLAGGDEQFF.

CDR3 loop: CASRLAGYNEQFF. Here the CDR3 DNA reads TGTGCCAGCCGACTAGCTGGGTACAATGAGCAGTTCTTC. The gene calls are TRBV7-8 and TRBJ2-1; 7 bases are shared with TRBD2. CDR3 length equals 13 residues. Germline CDR1 is SGHVS and CDR2 is FQNEAQ. Losses at the gene ends were 8 bases for V and 4 bases for J; bases not matched to a gene: 5.

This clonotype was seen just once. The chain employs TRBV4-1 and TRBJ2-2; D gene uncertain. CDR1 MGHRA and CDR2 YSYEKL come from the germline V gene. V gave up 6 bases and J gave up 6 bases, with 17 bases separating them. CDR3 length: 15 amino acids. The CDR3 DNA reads TGCGCCAGCAGGGCCTCGGGTTCAACGGCCGGGGAGCTGTTTTTT. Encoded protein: CASRASGSTAGELFF.

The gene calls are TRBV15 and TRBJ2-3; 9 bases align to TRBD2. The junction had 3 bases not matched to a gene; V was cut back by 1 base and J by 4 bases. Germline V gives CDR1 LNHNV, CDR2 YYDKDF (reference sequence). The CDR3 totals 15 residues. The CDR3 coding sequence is TGTGCCACCAGCAGAGCCTGGACTAGCGCAGATACGCAGTATTTT. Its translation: CATSRAWTSADTQYF. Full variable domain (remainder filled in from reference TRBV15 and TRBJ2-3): DAMVIQNPRYQVTQFGKPVTLSCSQTLNHNVMYWYQQKSSQAPKLLFHYYDKDFNNEADTPDNFQSRRPNTSFCFLDIRSPGLGDTAMYLCATSRAWTSADTQYFGPGTRLTVL.

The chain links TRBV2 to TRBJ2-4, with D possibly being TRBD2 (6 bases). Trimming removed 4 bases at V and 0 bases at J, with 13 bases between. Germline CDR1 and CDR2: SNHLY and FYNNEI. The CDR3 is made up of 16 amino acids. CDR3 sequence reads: CASSAGGLLAKNIQYF. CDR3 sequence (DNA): TGTGCCAGCAGTGCAGGAGGGCTTCTAGCCAAAAACATTCAGTACTTC.

The CDR3 bases are TGTGCCAGCAGTTGGGAGGTGAACACTGAAGCTTTCTTT. Residues: CASSWEVNTEAFF. This chain uses TRBV7-8 with TRBJ1-1; no clear D gene. CDR3 length: 13 amino acids. The germline gives CDR1 SGHVS, CDR2 FQNEAQ. The V and J ends lost 6 bases and 0 bases respectively, with 8 bases between them.

The CDR3 is CASSDQEGAPYEQYF. CDR3 coding DNA: TGCGCCAGCAGCGACCAGGAAGGAGCGCCCTACGAGCAGTACTTC. This chain links TRBV5-1 with TRBJ2-7; D remains ambiguous. The CDR3 is 15 residues long. Germline-derived CDR1 and CDR2 are SGHRS and YFSETQ. Trimming removed 4 bases from V and 2 bases from J, with 16 bases in between.

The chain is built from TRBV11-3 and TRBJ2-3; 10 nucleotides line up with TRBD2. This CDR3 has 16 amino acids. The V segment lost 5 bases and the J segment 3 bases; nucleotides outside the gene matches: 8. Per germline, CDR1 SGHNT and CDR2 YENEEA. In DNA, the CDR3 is TGTGCCAGCAGCCCCCGAGGAGCGGGAGGGACAGATACGCAGTATTTT. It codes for CASSPRGAGGTDTQYF. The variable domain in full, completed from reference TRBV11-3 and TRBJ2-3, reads EAGVVQSPRYKIIEKKQPVAFWCNPISGHNTLYWYLQNLGQGPELLIRYENEEAVDDSQLPKDRFSAERLKGVDSTLKIQPAELGDSAVYLCASSPRGAGGTDTQYFGPGTRLTVL.

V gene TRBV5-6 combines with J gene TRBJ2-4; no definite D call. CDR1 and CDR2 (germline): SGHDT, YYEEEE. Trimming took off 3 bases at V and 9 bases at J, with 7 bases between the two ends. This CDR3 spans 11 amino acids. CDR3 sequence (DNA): TGTGCCAGCAGCTCGAACAGCATTCAGTACTTC. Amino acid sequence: CASSSNSIQYF.

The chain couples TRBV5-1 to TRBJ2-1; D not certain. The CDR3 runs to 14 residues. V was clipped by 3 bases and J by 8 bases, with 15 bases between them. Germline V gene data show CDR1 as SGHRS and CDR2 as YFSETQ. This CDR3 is CASSSAQSVYEQFF. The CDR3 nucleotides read TGCGCCAGCAGCTCTGCCCAATCTGTTTATGAGCAGTTCTTC.

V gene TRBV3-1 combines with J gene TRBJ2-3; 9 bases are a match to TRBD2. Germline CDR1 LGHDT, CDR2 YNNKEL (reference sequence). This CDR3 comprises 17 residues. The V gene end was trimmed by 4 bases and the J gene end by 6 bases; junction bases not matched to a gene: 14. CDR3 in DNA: TGTGCCAGCAGCCCCGAAAGGGGGAGCGGGGGGTCGGATACGCAGTATTTT. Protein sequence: CASSPERGSGGSDTQYF.

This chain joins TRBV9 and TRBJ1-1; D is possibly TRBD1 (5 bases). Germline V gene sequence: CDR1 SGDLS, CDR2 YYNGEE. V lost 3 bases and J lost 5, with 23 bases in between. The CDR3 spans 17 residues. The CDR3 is CASSALGAGGRGTEAFF. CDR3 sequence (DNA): TGTGCCAGCAGCGCACTAGGGGCCGGGGGAAGAGGTACTGAAGCTTTCTTT.